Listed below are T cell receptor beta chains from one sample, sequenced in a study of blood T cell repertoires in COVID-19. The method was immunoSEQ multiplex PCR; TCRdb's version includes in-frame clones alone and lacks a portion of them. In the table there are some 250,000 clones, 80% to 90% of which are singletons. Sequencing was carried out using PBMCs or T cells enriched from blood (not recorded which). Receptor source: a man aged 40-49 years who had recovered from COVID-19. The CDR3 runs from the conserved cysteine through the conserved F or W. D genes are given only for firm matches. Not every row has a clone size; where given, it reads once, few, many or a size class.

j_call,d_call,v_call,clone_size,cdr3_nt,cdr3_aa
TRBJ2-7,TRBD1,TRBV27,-,TGTGCCAGCAGTTTTTCCACCAGGGGGTACGAGCAGTACTTC,CASSFSTRGYEQYF
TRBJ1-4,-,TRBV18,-,TGTGCCAGCTCACCACTCGGTCGGGCAGGGCTTAATGAAAAACTGTTTTTT,CASSPLGRAGLNEKLFF
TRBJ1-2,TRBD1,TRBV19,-,TGTGCCAGTAGTATGACAGGGGCAGGAGCAGGTGGCTACACCTTC,CASSMTGAGAGGYTF
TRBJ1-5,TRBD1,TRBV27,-,TGTGCCAGCAGTATCGGGACAGGGGTAAATCAGCCCCAGCATTTT,CASSIGTGVNQPQHF
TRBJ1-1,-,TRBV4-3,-,TGCGCCAGCAGCCAAGATAATCAGGGCACTGAAGCTTTCTTT,CASSQDNQGTEAFF
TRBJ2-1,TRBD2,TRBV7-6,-,TGTGCCAGCAGCTCCCGGGGGACTAGCGAGAAAAGCTCCTACAATGAGCAGTTCTTC,CASSSRGTSEKSSYNEQFF
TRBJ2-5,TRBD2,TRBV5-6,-,TGTGCCAGCAGCTTGTTAGCGGGGGGGCCGGGAGAGACCCAGTACTTC,CASSLLAGGPGETQYF
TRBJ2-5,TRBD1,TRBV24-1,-,TGTGCCACCAGTGATCCTGGACAGGGCAAAGAGACCCAGTACTTC,CATSDPGQGKETQYF
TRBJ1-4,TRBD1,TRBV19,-,TGTGCCAGTAGTTCTGGGACAGGGGGATGGGAAAAACTGTTTTTT,CASSSGTGGWEKLFF
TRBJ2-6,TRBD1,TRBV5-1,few,TGCGCCAGCAGCCCGGGACAGATCTCTGGGGCCAACGTCCTGACTTTC,CASSPGQISGANVLTF
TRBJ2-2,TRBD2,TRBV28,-,TGTGCCAGCTTCGCCCAGGGACTACGGGACGGGGAGCTGTTTTTT,CASFAQGLRDGELFF
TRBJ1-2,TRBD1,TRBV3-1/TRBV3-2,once,TGTGCCAGCTCAAGACAGGGGGTTAATGGCTACACCTTC,CASSRQGVNGYTF
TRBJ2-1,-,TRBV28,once,TGTGCCAGCGTTATTAGCGGCGCGGCCTACAATGAGCAGTTCTTC,CASVISGAAYNEQFF
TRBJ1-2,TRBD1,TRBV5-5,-,TGTGCCAGCAGCTTGGCGACAGGGGAGGGCTACACCTTC,CASSLATGEGYTF
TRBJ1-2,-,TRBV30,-,TGTGCCTGGAGTCCGACAAGTACATATGGCTACACCTTC,CAWSPTSTYGYTF
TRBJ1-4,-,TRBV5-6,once,TGTGCCAGCAGCAGCCGGGGTCGAGGGGAAAAACTGTTTTTT,CASSSRGRGEKLFF
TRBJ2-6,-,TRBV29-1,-,TGCAGCGTTGTTGCCCAGGGGTCTGGGGCCAACGTCCTGACTTTC,CSVVAQGSGANVLTF
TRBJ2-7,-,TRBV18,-,TGTGCCAGCTCACCAGGGCCAGCCGACGAGCAGTACTTC,CASSPGPADEQYF
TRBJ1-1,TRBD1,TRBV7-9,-,TGTGCCAGCAGCTTGGGACAGGGTTCCATTAACACTGAAGCTTTCTTT,CASSLGQGSINTEAFF
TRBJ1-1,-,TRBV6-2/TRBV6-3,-,TGTGCCAGCAGTTACTCCCAGGGCGTGGTGGGCACTGAAGCTTTCTTT,CASSYSQGVVGTEAFF
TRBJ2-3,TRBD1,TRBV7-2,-,TGTGCCAGCAGCTTAGAGGACAGGGGTCGCGTAGATACGCAGTATTTT,CASSLEDRGRVDTQYF
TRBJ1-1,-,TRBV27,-,TGTGCCAGCAGTTTTGGACAGTATAACACTGAAGCTTTCTTT,CASSFGQYNTEAFF
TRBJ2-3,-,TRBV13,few,TGTGCCAGCAGCTTAGGGGGGCCTAGCACAGATACGCAGTATTTT,CASSLGGPSTDTQYF
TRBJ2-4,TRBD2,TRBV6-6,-,TGTGCCAGCAGTTACGACGGGGGGGCCGCCAAAAACATTCAGTACTTC,CASSYDGGAAKNIQYF
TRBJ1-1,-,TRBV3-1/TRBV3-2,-,TGTGCCAGCAGCCAACCGACAGGTACCGGGACTGAAGCTTTCTTT,CASSQPTGTGTEAFF
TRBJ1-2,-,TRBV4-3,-,TGCGCCAGCAGCCAAGTTAACCGGGGAAACTATGGCTACACCTTC,CASSQVNRGNYGYTF
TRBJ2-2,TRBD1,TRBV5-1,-,TGCGCCAGCAGCTCGACAGGGAACGTGGGCACCGGGGAGCTGTTTTTT,CASSSTGNVGTGELFF
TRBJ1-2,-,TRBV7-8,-,TGTGCCAGCAGCTTAGTCCTGGACAGTAACTATGGCTACACCTTC,CASSLVLDSNYGYTF
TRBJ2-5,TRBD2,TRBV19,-,TGTGCCAGTAGCCTCCAACGGGGGGGATTCGAGACCCAGTACTTC,CASSLQRGGFETQYF
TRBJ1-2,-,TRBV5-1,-,TGCGCCAGCAGCCATAACTATGACAGGTCCTATGGCTACACCTTC,CASSHNYDRSYGYTF
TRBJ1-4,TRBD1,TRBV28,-,TGTGCCATCAACAGGGGAAATAATGAAAAACTGTTTTTT,CAINRGNNEKLFF
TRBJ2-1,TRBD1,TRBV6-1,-,TGTGCCAGCAGTGATCAACCGGGACAGTCATACAATGAGCAGTTCTTC,CASSDQPGQSYNEQFF
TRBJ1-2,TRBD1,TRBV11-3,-,TGTGCCAGCAGCTTAGATAGAGTTGACAGGGAGCCTTATGGCTACACCTTC,CASSLDRVDREPYGYTF
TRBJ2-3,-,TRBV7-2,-,TGTGCCAGCAGCTTAGTTTCCGCGGATGATACGCAGTATTTT,CASSLVSADDTQYF
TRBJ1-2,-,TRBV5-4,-,TGTGCCAGCAGCTTGGAGAACACGCATGGCTACACCTTC,CASSLENTHGYTF
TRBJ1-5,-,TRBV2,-,TGTGCCAGCAGTGAAACCAGGGCGGGGAATAGCAATCAGCCCCAGCATTTT,CASSETRAGNSNQPQHF
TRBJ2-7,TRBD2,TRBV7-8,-,TGTGCCAGCCGGCGGGGAGGGGTCGGCTACGAGCAGTACTTC,CASRRGGVGYEQYF